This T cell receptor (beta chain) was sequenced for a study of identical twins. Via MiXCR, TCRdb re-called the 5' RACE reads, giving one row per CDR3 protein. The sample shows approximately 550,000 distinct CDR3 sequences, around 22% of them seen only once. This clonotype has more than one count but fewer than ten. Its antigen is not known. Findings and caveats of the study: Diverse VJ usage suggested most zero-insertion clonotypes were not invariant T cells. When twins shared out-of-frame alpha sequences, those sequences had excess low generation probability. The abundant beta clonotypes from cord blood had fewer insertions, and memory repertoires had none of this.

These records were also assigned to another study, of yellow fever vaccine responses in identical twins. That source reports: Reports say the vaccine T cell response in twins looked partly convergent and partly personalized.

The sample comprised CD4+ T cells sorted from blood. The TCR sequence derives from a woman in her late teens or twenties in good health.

CDR3 in amino acids: CSVGRQGVLSNTGELFF. CDR3 nucleotide sequence: TGCAGCGTTGGACGACAGGGAGTCCTATCGAACACCGGGGAGCTGTTTTTT. The chain carries TRBV29-1 and TRBJ2-2, with TRBD1 matching 7 bases. Germline CDR1 SQVTM, CDR2 ANQGSEA. The J segment lost 0 bases and the V segment lost 4 bases, leaving 11 bases of the junction unmatched. The CDR3 totals 17 residues.